What follows is one TCR beta chain and its context. Its antigen is still unknown. No base-level quality is on record; no much larger clone is a single base apart. This specimen belongs to a study of blood T cell repertoires in COVID-19 (dated by TCRdb to about 2020). With respect to the entire study: Collaborator samples came from the United States, Italy and Spain and covered acute and convalescent phases of COVID-19. Samples were obtained from the ongoing ImmuneRACE study (first 160 participants) and from over 1,000 subjects provided by 6 global collaborators. The dataset comprised deeply sampled blood TCRbeta repertoires from subjects exposed to, actively infected with, or recovered from COVID-19. Nearly every sample came with metadata listing a de-identified subject ID, COVID-19 status, age in years and sex. The repertoires were made available in a free public database intended to serve as a resource for research on the immune response to SARS-CoV-2. Where available, HLA class I and class II types were obtained from metadata supplied by the sample provider rather than from assay-based typing. The prospective study material was composed of cDNA or gDNA derived from T cells, B-cell-depleted T cells, or PBMCs.

The study at large found these results: The quantity of clinical and demographic metadata differed by source and by participant and was supplied without curation.

Collaborating institutions collected whole blood in K2EDTA tubes following their own protocols. For TCRbeta analysis, collaborators shipped samples in one of three forms: frozen whole blood, isolated PBMCs, or DNA extracted from either of those sample types. TCRbeta CDR3 regions were amplified from genomic DNA using the immunoSEQ Assay, a bias-controlled multiplex PCR. On the authors' methods: Nucleated cell counts per sample were estimated from amplification of reference gene primers within the assay. Sequence reads were collapsed and filtered to measure the absolute abundance of every unique TCRbeta CDR3 rearrangement. For each sample, productive Simpson clonality was calculated as the square root of Simpson's diversity index across productive rearrangements. Imported from immuneACCESS, the table was reduced by TCRdb to in-frame sequences with V and J called. These copies leave out some clones; in studies compared against another copy, an unresolved V gene accounts for under half, and the cause of the remainder is not known. That table furnishes V, J and clone size, whereas the DNA furnished D and trimming. The table for this sample lists some 200,000 clones; around 81% of them were counted only once. The top ten clonotypes cover around 5.1% of the sample.

V lost 9 bases and J lost 8 bases, and the count of bases not matched to a germline gene is 9. Measured from the cysteine to the phenylalanine, the CDR3 is 14 residues long. The only DNA kept is the CDR3, 42 bases in frame from the first base. Based on the germline V gene (reference sequence), the CDR1 and CDR2 sequences are LNHDA and SQIVND. This receptor chain uses TRBV19 and TRBJ2-1; 11 bases in between match TRBD2. This TCR came from a woman between 65 and 79 years old with acute or convalescent COVID-19. Sequencing was performed on peripheral blood. The CDR3 reads as follows: CASGGLAGGYEQFF. The DNA reads as follows: TGTGCCAGCGGGGGGCTAGCGGGAGGCTATGAGCAGTTCTTC.